This T cell receptor (beta chain) is from a study of CD8+ T cells in alopecia areata. Study overall: Oral tofacitinib, 5 to 10 mg twice daily, was given in an open-label trial. Tofacitinib therapy took 6 to 18 months; 6 months off drug came after. Findings and limits, study-wide: Shared TCR sequences were less clear between patients than in mice, possibly partly from HLA diversity.

RNA was extracted and reverse transcribed into cDNA as the sequencing template. TCRdb's table, derived via immunoSEQ multiplex PCR, lists solely in-frame clones and lacks some. Here the sample spans about 180,000 clones, over 55% being singletons. Peripheral blood samples and lesional scalp punch biopsies were obtained from alopecia areata patients. The CDR3 runs to 17 residues. With 5 bases removed from V and 2 bases from J, the gap between germline ends came to 16 bases. Germline V gene lookup returns CDR1 LNHDA and CDR2 SQIVND (reference sequence). Worth noting for this clone: Its antigen is still unknown.

The source material was CD4+ T cells sorted from blood, sampled at week 0. This sequence joins TRBV19 and TRBJ2-6, with a weak D call TRBD2 (6 bases). This clonotype originated in a human donor with alopecia areata. CDR3 amino acids: CASSSGLRRAGANVLTF. The CDR3 DNA reads as TGTGCCAGTAGTTCGGGCCTGAGGAGGGCTGGGGCCAACGTCCTGACTTTC.